These 3 T cell receptor beta chains came from one sample sequenced in a study of blood T cell repertoires in COVID-19. Sequencing was performed with immunoSEQ multiplex PCR; in TCRdb, only in-frame clones are kept and a portion is missing. The profile shows about 99,000 clones, around 83% of them singletons. Sample: peripheral blood. Receptor source: an elderly woman with active or convalescent COVID-19.

The chain recombines TRBV5-1 with TRBJ1-5; 8 nucleotides agree with TRBD1. V shed 4 bases, J shed 6 bases, and the junction held 9 bases outside the gene matches. Germline assignment: CDR1 SGHRS and CDR2 YFSETQ. CDR3 length: 15 residues. The CDR3 DNA sequence: TGCGCCAGCAGCCGTGGAACAGGGGGAATTCAGCCCCAGCATTTT. It is translated as CASSRGTGGIQPQHF. The entire variable domain, with the rest obtained from reference TRBV5-1 and TRBJ1-5, is as follows: KAGVTQTPRYLIKTRGQQVTLSCSPISGHRSVSWYQQTPGQGLQFLFEYFSETQRNKGNFPGRFSGRQFSNSRSEMNVSTLELGDSALYLCASSRGTGGIQPQHFGDGTRLSIL.

This chain connects TRBV27 to TRBJ1-5; TRBD1 matches 8 bases. CDR1 and CDR2 (germline): MNHEY, SMNVEV (reference sequence). V trimming: 8 bases; J trimming: 6 bases; junction bases outside the gene matches: 12. The CDR3 runs to 15 residues. The CDR3 here is CASGLSGGEGQPQHF. The CDR3 coding sequence is TGTGCCAGCGGATTGTCAGGGGGCGAAGGTCAGCCCCAGCATTTT.

This chain joins TRBV30 and TRBJ1-5; TRBD1 aligns across 9 bases. Germline V CDR1 and CDR2: GTSNPN, SVGIG (reference sequence). This CDR3 spans 15 amino acids. V was clipped by 4 bases and J by 2 bases; unmatched bases: 6. The CDR3 sequence is CAWTRQGEGNQPQHF. For the CDR3, the DNA is TGTGCCTGGACCCGACAGGGGGAGGGCAATCAGCCCCAGCATTTT.